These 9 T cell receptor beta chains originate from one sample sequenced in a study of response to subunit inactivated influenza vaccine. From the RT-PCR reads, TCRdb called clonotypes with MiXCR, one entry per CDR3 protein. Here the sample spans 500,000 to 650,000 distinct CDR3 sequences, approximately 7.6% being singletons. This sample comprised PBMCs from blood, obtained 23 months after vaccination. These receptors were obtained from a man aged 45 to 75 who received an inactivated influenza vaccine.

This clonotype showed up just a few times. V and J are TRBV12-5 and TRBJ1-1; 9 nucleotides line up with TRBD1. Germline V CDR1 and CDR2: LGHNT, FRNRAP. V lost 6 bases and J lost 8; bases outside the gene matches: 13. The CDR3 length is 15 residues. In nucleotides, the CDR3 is TGTGCTAGTGGGGTTAACAGGGGGCATCCATCGGAAGCTTTCTTT. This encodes CASGVNRGHPSEAFF.

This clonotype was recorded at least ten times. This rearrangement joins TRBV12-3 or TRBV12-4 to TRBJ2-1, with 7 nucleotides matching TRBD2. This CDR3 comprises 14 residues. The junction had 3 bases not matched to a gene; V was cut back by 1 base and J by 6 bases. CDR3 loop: CASSLDGLGNEQFF. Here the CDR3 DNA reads TGTGCCAGCAGTTTAGATGGACTAGGCAATGAGCAGTTCTTC.

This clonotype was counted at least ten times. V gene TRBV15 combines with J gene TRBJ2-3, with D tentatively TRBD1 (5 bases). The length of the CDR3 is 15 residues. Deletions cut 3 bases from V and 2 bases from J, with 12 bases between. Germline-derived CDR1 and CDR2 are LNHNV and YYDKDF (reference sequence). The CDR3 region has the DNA TGTGCCACCAGCAGGGACAACCAAAACACAGATACGCAGTATTTT. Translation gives CATSRDNQNTDTQYF.

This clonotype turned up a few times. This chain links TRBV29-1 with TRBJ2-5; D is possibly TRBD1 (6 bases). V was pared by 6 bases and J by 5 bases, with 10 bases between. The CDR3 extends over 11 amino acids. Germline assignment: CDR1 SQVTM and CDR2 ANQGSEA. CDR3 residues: CSVQGTETQYF. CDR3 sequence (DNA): TGCAGCGTGCAGGGGACGGAGACCCAGTACTTC.

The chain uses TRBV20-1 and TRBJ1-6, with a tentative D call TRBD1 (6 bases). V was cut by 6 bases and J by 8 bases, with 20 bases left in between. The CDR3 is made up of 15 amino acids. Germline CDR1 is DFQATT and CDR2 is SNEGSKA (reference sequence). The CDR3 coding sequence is TGCAGTGCAACGGAACAGGGTCGCCGTGATTCACCCCTCCACTTT. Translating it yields CSATEQGRRDSPLHF.

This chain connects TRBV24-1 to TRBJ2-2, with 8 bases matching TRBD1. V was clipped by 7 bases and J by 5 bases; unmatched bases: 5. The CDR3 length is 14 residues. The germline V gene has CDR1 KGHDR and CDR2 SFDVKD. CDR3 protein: CATRGTGWTGELFF. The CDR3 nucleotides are TGTGCCACCAGAGGGACAGGTTGGACCGGGGAGCTGTTTTTT.

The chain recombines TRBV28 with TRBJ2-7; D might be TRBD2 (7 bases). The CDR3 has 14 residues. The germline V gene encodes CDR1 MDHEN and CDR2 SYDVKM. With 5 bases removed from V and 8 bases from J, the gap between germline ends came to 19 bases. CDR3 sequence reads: CASSLTGRGTKQYF. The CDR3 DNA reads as TGTGCCAGCAGTCTTACAGGGAGGGGGACCAAGCAGTACTTC.

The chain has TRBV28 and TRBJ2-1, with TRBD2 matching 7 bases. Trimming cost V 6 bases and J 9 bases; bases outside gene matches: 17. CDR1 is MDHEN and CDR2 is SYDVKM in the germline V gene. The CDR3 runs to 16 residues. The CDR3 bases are TGTGCCAGCAGCTTTATGGGGGGAGGGCCCTCAGGTGAGCAGTTCTTC. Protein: CASSFMGGGPSGEQFF.

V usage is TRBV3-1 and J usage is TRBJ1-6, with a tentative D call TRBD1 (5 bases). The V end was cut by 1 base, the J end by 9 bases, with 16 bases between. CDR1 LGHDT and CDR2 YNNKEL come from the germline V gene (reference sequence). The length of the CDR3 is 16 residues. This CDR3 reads CASSQGSGRRGSPLHF. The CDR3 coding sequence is TGTGCCAGCAGCCAAGGATCGGGGCGGAGGGGTTCACCCCTCCACTTT. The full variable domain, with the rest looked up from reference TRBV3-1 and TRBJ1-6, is DTAVSQTPKYLVTQMGNDKSIKCEQNLGHDTMYWYKQDSKKFLKIMFSYNNKELIINETVPNRFSPKSPDKAHLNLHINSLELGDSAVYFCASSQGSGRRGSPLHFGNGTRLTVT.